Listed below are T cell receptor beta chains from one sample, sequenced in a study of T-cell memory formation after mild COVID-19. One entry per CDR3 protein results from TCRdb running MiXCR on the 5' RACE reads. The sample holds roughly 580,000 distinct CDR3 sequences, under 20% seen once. The sequencing sample was made of PBMCs or a T cell subset sorted from them (not recorded which). The origin of the receptors is an adult woman who had mild COVID-19 (a few samples of this study predate the infection). Cell type and time point are not known. Both conserved end residues are part of each CDR3. D genes are given only for firm matches. Only part of the rows carry a size: once, few, many, or a class if the clone is expanded.

clone size: -
J gene: TRBJ2-5
V gene: TRBV5-4
D gene: -
CDR3 DNA: TGTGCCAGCAGCTTGGTGGCTTCGGAGACCCAGTACTTC
CDR3 protein: CASSLVASETQYF

clone size: few
J gene: TRBJ1-2
V gene: TRBV10-3
D gene: -
CDR3 DNA: TGTGCCATCAGTGACGAGGGGATTTCTAACTATGGCTACACCTTC
CDR3 protein: CAISDEGISNYGYTF

clone size: -
J gene: TRBJ2-7
V gene: TRBV20-1
D gene: -
CDR3 DNA: TGCAGTGCTAGCGGGGGCTCCTACGAGCAGTACTTC
CDR3 protein: CSASGGSYEQYF

clone size: few
J gene: TRBJ2-5
V gene: TRBV6-5
D gene: TRBD1
CDR3 DNA: TGTGCCAGCAGTTACTCGACAGGGGGCGGGAAGACCCAGTACTTC
CDR3 protein: CASSYSTGGGKTQYF

clone size: -
J gene: TRBJ2-2
V gene: TRBV6-5
D gene: -
CDR3 DNA: TGTGCCAGCAGCCCACCCTCCTTAGTCCCGAACACCGGGGAGCTGTTTTTT
CDR3 protein: CASSPPSLVPNTGELFF

clone size: -
J gene: TRBJ2-5
V gene: TRBV5-4
D gene: -
CDR3 DNA: TGTGCCAGCAGCTTGTGGGCAGGGGGGAGAGAGACCCAGTACTTC
CDR3 protein: CASSLWAGGRETQYF

clone size: -
J gene: TRBJ1-2
V gene: TRBV6-1
D gene: -
CDR3 DNA: TGTGCCAGCAGGGGAGAGGGAGGACGCTACACCTTC
CDR3 protein: CASRGEGGRYTF

clone size: -
J gene: TRBJ2-7
V gene: TRBV7-6
D gene: TRBD2
CDR3 DNA: TGTGCCAGCAGCTTAGGTTCTAGCGGGACTCACTACGAGCAGTACTTC
CDR3 protein: CASSLGSSGTHYEQYF

clone size: many
J gene: TRBJ2-3
V gene: TRBV4-2
D gene: -
CDR3 DNA: TGTGCCAGCAGCCAAGGGGCACAGGGGGGGGAAGATACGCAGTATTTT
CDR3 protein: CASSQGAQGGEDTQYF

clone size: -
J gene: TRBJ1-1
V gene: TRBV5-1
D gene: -
CDR3 DNA: TGCGCCAGCAGCTTGGCCGCGGGTGGTGAAGCTTTCTTT
CDR3 protein: CASSLAAGGEAFF

clone size: -
J gene: TRBJ2-7
V gene: TRBV5-1
D gene: -
CDR3 DNA: TGCGCCAGCAGCCCAGCACGACAGGCGGCCGAGCAGTACTTC
CDR3 protein: CASSPARQAAEQYF

clone size: -
J gene: TRBJ2-5
V gene: TRBV20-1
D gene: TRBD2
CDR3 DNA: TGCAGTGCTAGCGGGACTAGAAGGGAGACCCAGTACTTC
CDR3 protein: CSASGTRRETQYF

clone size: -
J gene: TRBJ2-1
V gene: TRBV4-1
D gene: TRBD2
CDR3 DNA: TGCGCCAGCAGCCCAGTAGCGGGGGGGCATCGCAATGAGCAGTTCTTC
CDR3 protein: CASSPVAGGHRNEQFF

clone size: many
J gene: TRBJ1-2
V gene: TRBV4-2
D gene: -
CDR3 DNA: TGTGCCAGCAGCCAAGAACAACCGGCTGGCTACACCTTC
CDR3 protein: CASSQEQPAGYTF

clone size: few
J gene: TRBJ1-6
V gene: TRBV5-1
D gene: -
CDR3 DNA: TGCGCCAGCAGCTTGGAATCAAGGAGCTCCTATAATTCACCCCTCCACTTT
CDR3 protein: CASSLESRSSYNSPLHF

clone size: few
J gene: TRBJ2-1
V gene: TRBV12-3/TRBV12-4
D gene: -
CDR3 DNA: TGTGCCAGCAGGCTCGGACAGGGAGGGAATGAGCAGTTCTTC
CDR3 protein: CASRLGQGGNEQFF

clone size: -
J gene: TRBJ2-1
V gene: TRBV11-2
D gene: -
CDR3 DNA: TGTGCCAGCAGCTTATGGGTCAATGAGCAGTTCTTC
CDR3 protein: CASSLWVNEQFF

clone size: -
J gene: TRBJ2-2
V gene: TRBV4-2
D gene: TRBD2
CDR3 DNA: TGTGCCAGCAGCCAAGATTTAGCGGGGGGGTCCACCGGGGAGCTGTTTTTT
CDR3 protein: CASSQDLAGGSTGELFF

clone size: few
J gene: TRBJ2-7
V gene: TRBV3-1
D gene: TRBD2
CDR3 DNA: TGTGCCAGCAGCCAGGGACGCGGGAGTTTCTACGAGCAGTACTTC
CDR3 protein: CASSQGRGSFYEQYF

clone size: -
J gene: TRBJ1-1
V gene: TRBV7-2
D gene: -
CDR3 DNA: TGTGCCAGCAGCTCCCGGGGCGTAGAAAATGAAGCTTTCTTT
CDR3 protein: CASSSRGVENEAFF

clone size: few
J gene: TRBJ1-1
V gene: TRBV20-1
D gene: -
CDR3 DNA: TGCAGTGCTAAACGGGTAGAAACTGAAGCTTTCTTT
CDR3 protein: CSAKRVETEAFF

clone size: few
J gene: TRBJ2-7
V gene: TRBV20-1
D gene: -
CDR3 DNA: TGCAGTGCTAGAGTCAACGGGAGTTTCCTCCGCGAGCAGTACTTC
CDR3 protein: CSARVNGSFLREQYF

clone size: -
J gene: TRBJ1-2
V gene: TRBV7-9
D gene: -
CDR3 DNA: TGTGCCAGCAGCTTAACTCGCGAGGGTGGCTACACCTTC
CDR3 protein: CASSLTREGGYTF

clone size: -
J gene: TRBJ2-7
V gene: TRBV6-5
D gene: TRBD1
CDR3 DNA: TGTGCCAGCAGTCCGGGACAGGAGTACGAGCAGTACTTC
CDR3 protein: CASSPGQEYEQYF

clone size: -
J gene: TRBJ1-2
V gene: TRBV7-8
D gene: TRBD1
CDR3 DNA: TGTGCCAGCAGCTCCCACCAGGGGGCTGGCTATGGCTACACCTTC
CDR3 protein: CASSSHQGAGYGYTF

clone size: -
J gene: TRBJ2-7
V gene: TRBV6-5
D gene: -
CDR3 DNA: TGTGCCAGCAAGAGATCATTCTCCTACGAGCAGTACTTC
CDR3 protein: CASKRSFSYEQYF

clone size: -
J gene: TRBJ1-3
V gene: TRBV14
D gene: TRBD1
CDR3 DNA: TGTGCCAGCAGCCAAGAGGGACAGGGAACTGGAAACACCATATATTTT
CDR3 protein: CASSQEGQGTGNTIYF

clone size: -
J gene: TRBJ2-1
V gene: TRBV7-9
D gene: TRBD1
CDR3 DNA: TGTGCCAGCAGCTTCGGGGCAGGGGGCCTCAATGAGCAGTTCTTC
CDR3 protein: CASSFGAGGLNEQFF

clone size: -
J gene: TRBJ2-6
V gene: TRBV7-9
D gene: -
CDR3 DNA: TGTGCCAGCAGCCCTTTAGTCACCTCTGGGGCCAACGTCCTGACTTTC
CDR3 protein: CASSPLVTSGANVLTF

clone size: -
J gene: TRBJ2-5
V gene: TRBV9
D gene: -
CDR3 DNA: TGTGCCAGCAGCGTTTCTAGTGGGGAAGAGACCCAGTACTTC
CDR3 protein: CASSVSSGEETQYF

clone size: -
J gene: TRBJ1-4
V gene: TRBV7-2
D gene: -
CDR3 DNA: TGTGCCAGCAGCTGGGACACCGGTCCAGGGGTGGTTAATGAAAAACTGTTTTTT
CDR3 protein: CASSWDTGPGVVNEKLFF

clone size: -
J gene: TRBJ1-3
V gene: TRBV5-4
D gene: TRBD1
CDR3 DNA: TGTGCCAGCAGCCGGACAGGCTACAACTCTGGAAACACCATATATTTT
CDR3 protein: CASSRTGYNSGNTIYF

clone size: few
J gene: TRBJ2-3
V gene: TRBV19
D gene: -
CDR3 DNA: TGTGCCAGTAGCACGGGGCCCGGTACAGATACGCAGTATTTT
CDR3 protein: CASSTGPGTDTQYF

clone size: -
J gene: TRBJ1-3
V gene: TRBV14
D gene: -
CDR3 DNA: TGTGCCAGCTCGTGGGGCTCTGGAAACACCATATATTTT
CDR3 protein: CASSWGSGNTIYF

clone size: -
J gene: TRBJ1-1
V gene: TRBV11-2
D gene: -
CDR3 DNA: TGTGCCAGCAGCTTAGACTGGCAGGGTTATGTTACTGAAGCTTTCTTT
CDR3 protein: CASSLDWQGYVTEAFF

clone size: -
J gene: TRBJ2-3
V gene: TRBV4-3
D gene: TRBD1
CDR3 DNA: TGCGCCAGCAGCCAAGAGCCCCTCAGGGGGAACACAGATACGCAGTATTTT
CDR3 protein: CASSQEPLRGNTDTQYF

clone size: -
J gene: TRBJ2-2
V gene: TRBV2
D gene: TRBD2
CDR3 DNA: TGTGCCAGTCGACTAGCGGCGAACACCGGGGAGCTGTTTTTT
CDR3 protein: CASRLAANTGELFF

clone size: few
J gene: TRBJ2-1
V gene: TRBV11-3
D gene: -
CDR3 DNA: TGTGCCAGCAGCTTAGACGGGTTCAATCTTGCAGGCAATGAGCAGTTCTTC
CDR3 protein: CASSLDGFNLAGNEQFF

clone size: few
J gene: TRBJ2-5
V gene: TRBV9
D gene: -
CDR3 DNA: TGTGCCAGCAGCGTAGGGGGGACACGGGAGACCCAGTACTTC
CDR3 protein: CASSVGGTRETQYF

clone size: -
J gene: TRBJ2-7
V gene: TRBV29-1
D gene: -
CDR3 DNA: TGCAGCGGCCGTTCGGGGTTTGAGCAGTACTTC
CDR3 protein: CSGRSGFEQYF